This is a list of T cell receptor beta chains from one sample in a study of blood T cell repertoires in COVID-19. Using immunoSEQ multiplex PCR, the repertoire was profiled, and TCRdb retains in-frame clones only, with some absent. The sample holds 75,000 to 80,000 clones, about 87% seen once. The specimen was peripheral blood. The receptors were gathered from a human donor in a cohort sampled during active COVID-19. Both conserved end residues are part of each CDR3. A D gene is named only where the DNA matches it firmly. Not every row has a clone size; where given, it reads once, few, many or a size class.

J gene: TRBJ1-1
V gene: TRBV2
CDR3 length: 12
D gene: NA
clone size: NA
CDR3 protein: CASSDQNTEAFF
CDR3 DNA: TGTGCCAGCAGTGACCAGAACACTGAAGCTTTCTTT

J gene: TRBJ2-1
V gene: TRBV30
CDR3 length: 14
D gene: NA
clone size: once
CDR3 protein: CALLSVTSGGEQFF
CDR3 DNA: TGTGCCCTTCTCTCGGTAACGTCCGGTGGTGAGCAGTTCTTC

J gene: TRBJ2-7
V gene: TRBV5-1
CDR3 length: 14
D gene: NA
clone size: NA
CDR3 protein: CASSLFEWGDEQYF
CDR3 DNA: TGCGCCAGCAGCTTGTTTGAATGGGGGGACGAGCAGTACTTC

J gene: TRBJ2-3
V gene: TRBV2
CDR3 length: 12
D gene: NA
clone size: NA
CDR3 protein: CASSVGTDTQYF
CDR3 DNA: TGTGCCAGCAGTGTAGGCACAGATACGCAGTATTTT

J gene: TRBJ2-2
V gene: TRBV5-1
CDR3 length: 15
D gene: TRBD1
clone size: once
CDR3 protein: CASRRGQGIYGELFF
CDR3 DNA: TGCGCCAGCAGACGGGGACAGGGTATATACGGGGAGCTGTTTTTT

J gene: TRBJ2-5
V gene: TRBV6-2/TRBV6-3
CDR3 length: 16
D gene: TRBD1
clone size: NA
CDR3 protein: CASSYRSGGVEETQYF
CDR3 DNA: TGTGCCAGCAGTTACCGGTCAGGGGGCGTGGAAGAGACCCAGTACTTC

J gene: TRBJ2-1
V gene: TRBV4-2
CDR3 length: 14
D gene: TRBD2
clone size: NA
CDR3 protein: CASSQELTGTSKLF
CDR3 DNA: TGTGCCAGCAGCCAAGAACTAACCGGGACTAGCAAGCTCTTC

J gene: TRBJ1-1
V gene: TRBV30
CDR3 length: 14
D gene: NA
clone size: once
CDR3 protein: CAWSQPSGRTEAFF
CDR3 DNA: TGTGCCTGGAGCCAGCCCTCGGGGAGGACTGAAGCTTTCTTT

J gene: TRBJ2-7
V gene: TRBV25-1
CDR3 length: 16
D gene: TRBD1
clone size: NA
CDR3 protein: CASSEFQPETGDEQYF
CDR3 DNA: TGTGCCAGCAGTGAATTTCAGCCGGAGACAGGGGACGAGCAGTACTTC

J gene: TRBJ2-5
V gene: TRBV7-7
CDR3 length: 15
D gene: TRBD1
clone size: NA
CDR3 protein: CASSFGTGGQETQYF
CDR3 DNA: TGTGCTAGCAGCTTCGGGACAGGGGGCCAAGAGACCCAGTACTTC

J gene: TRBJ1-3
V gene: TRBV12-5
CDR3 length: 14
D gene: NA
clone size: NA
CDR3 protein: CASGPPDSGNTIYF
CDR3 DNA: TGTGCTAGTGGTCCACCAGACTCTGGAAACACCATATATTTT

J gene: TRBJ1-3
V gene: TRBV5-4
CDR3 length: 16
D gene: NA
clone size: NA
CDR3 protein: CASSLGWQFAGNTIYF
CDR3 DNA: TGTGCCAGCAGCTTGGGATGGCAGTTCGCTGGAAACACCATATATTTT

J gene: TRBJ1-5
V gene: TRBV5-1
CDR3 length: 13
D gene: NA
clone size: NA
CDR3 protein: CASSQDPNQPQHF
CDR3 DNA: TGCGCCAGCAGTCAGGATCCGAATCAGCCCCAGCATTTT

J gene: TRBJ1-2
V gene: TRBV19
CDR3 length: 15
D gene: TRBD1
clone size: NA
CDR3 protein: CASSIVGTGSSGYTF
CDR3 DNA: TGTGCCAGTAGTATTGTCGGGACAGGGTCTTCTGGCTACACCTTC

J gene: TRBJ2-2
V gene: TRBV2
CDR3 length: 16
D gene: NA
clone size: NA
CDR3 protein: CASSEHPQGRSGELFF
CDR3 DNA: TGTGCCAGCAGTGAACACCCCCAGGGAAGGAGCGGGGAGCTGTTTTTT

J gene: TRBJ2-7
V gene: TRBV5-4
CDR3 length: 15
D gene: NA
clone size: NA
CDR3 protein: CASSAGTYNSYEQYF
CDR3 DNA: TGTGCCAGCAGCGCCGGGACATATAACTCCTACGAGCAGTACTTC

J gene: TRBJ2-1
V gene: TRBV5-1
CDR3 length: 16
D gene: TRBD2
clone size: once
CDR3 protein: CASSLAVAGGYNEQFF
CDR3 DNA: TGCGCCAGCAGCTTGGCGGTAGCGGGGGGTTACAATGAGCAGTTCTTC

J gene: TRBJ2-2
V gene: TRBV5-1
CDR3 length: 16
D gene: NA
clone size: NA
CDR3 protein: CASSLDWGVNTGELFF
CDR3 DNA: TGCGCCAGCAGCTTGGATTGGGGGGTGAACACCGGGGAGCTGTTTTTT

J gene: TRBJ2-5
V gene: TRBV28
CDR3 length: 17
D gene: TRBD1
clone size: NA
CDR3 protein: CASSFRRRGTGRETQYF
CDR3 DNA: TGTGCCAGCAGTTTCCGCAGGAGAGGGACAGGGAGAGAGACCCAGTACTTC

J gene: TRBJ2-1
V gene: TRBV6-1
CDR3 length: 17
D gene: TRBD2
clone size: NA
CDR3 protein: CASSEAWTSGSFGEQFF
CDR3 DNA: TGTGCCAGCAGTGAAGCGTGGACTAGCGGGAGTTTTGGTGAGCAGTTCTTC

J gene: TRBJ1-2
V gene: TRBV7-2
CDR3 length: 12
D gene: NA
clone size: NA
CDR3 protein: CAVGGAYYGYTF
CDR3 DNA: TGTGCCGTAGGGGGTGCTTACTATGGCTACACCTTC

J gene: TRBJ1-1
V gene: TRBV30
CDR3 length: 14
D gene: TRBD1
clone size: NA
CDR3 protein: CAWSFGGGYTEAFF
CDR3 DNA: TGTGCCTGGAGTTTCGGAGGGGGCTACACTGAAGCTTTCTTT

J gene: TRBJ2-7
V gene: TRBV3-1/TRBV3-2
CDR3 length: 16
D gene: TRBD1
clone size: NA
CDR3 protein: CASSQPGTGGASEQYF
CDR3 DNA: TGTGCCAGCAGCCAACCCGGAACAGGGGGCGCTTCCGAGCAGTACTTC

J gene: TRBJ2-5
V gene: TRBV27
CDR3 length: 16
D gene: TRBD1
clone size: NA
CDR3 protein: CASSLHAGQGAVTQYF
CDR3 DNA: TGTGCCAGCAGCCTACACGCGGGACAGGGGGCCGTGACCCAGTACTTC

J gene: TRBJ1-6
V gene: TRBV18
CDR3 length: 13
D gene: NA
clone size: once
CDR3 protein: CASSPQSNSPLHF
CDR3 DNA: TGTGCCAGCTCACCACAAAGCAATTCACCCCTCCACTTT

J gene: TRBJ2-7
V gene: TRBV7-2
CDR3 length: 15
D gene: NA
clone size: once
CDR3 protein: CASSLVGARNHEQYF
CDR3 DNA: TGTGCCAGCAGCTTAGTGGGGGCGCGCAACCACGAGCAGTACTTC

J gene: TRBJ1-5
V gene: TRBV6-6
CDR3 length: 14
D gene: NA
clone size: NA
CDR3 protein: CASSQQAENQPQHF
CDR3 DNA: TGTGCCAGCAGCCAACAGGCAGAAAATCAGCCCCAGCATTTT

J gene: TRBJ2-1
V gene: TRBV28
CDR3 length: 14
D gene: NA
clone size: NA
CDR3 protein: CAELQGDVYNEQFF
CDR3 DNA: TGTGCCGAGCTACAGGGCGATGTCTACAATGAGCAGTTCTTC

J gene: TRBJ1-3
V gene: TRBV5-4
CDR3 length: 15
D gene: TRBD1
clone size: NA
CDR3 protein: CASSRGQGLGNTIYF
CDR3 DNA: TGTGCCAGCAGCCGAGGACAGGGTTTGGGAAACACCATATATTTT

J gene: TRBJ2-5
V gene: TRBV7-8
CDR3 length: 14
D gene: TRBD1
clone size: NA
CDR3 protein: CASSSDRGQETQYF
CDR3 DNA: TGTGCCAGCAGTTCGGACAGGGGGCAAGAGACCCAGTACTTC

J gene: TRBJ2-1
V gene: TRBV18
CDR3 length: 18
D gene: TRBD1
clone size: NA
CDR3 protein: CASSPPSTGTGGYNEQFF
CDR3 DNA: TGTGCCAGCTCACCACCTTCGACCGGGACAGGGGGCTACAATGAGCAGTTCTTC

J gene: TRBJ2-2
V gene: TRBV4-1
CDR3 length: 17
D gene: NA
clone size: NA
CDR3 protein: CASSQVREQGNTGELFF
CDR3 DNA: TGCGCCAGCAGCCAAGTTCGGGAGCAAGGGAACACCGGGGAGCTGTTTTTT

J gene: TRBJ2-4
V gene: TRBV6-5
CDR3 length: 13
D gene: TRBD1
clone size: once
CDR3 protein: CASSGTGKNIQYF
CDR3 DNA: TGTGCCAGCAGCGGGACAGGGAAAAACATTCAGTACTTC

J gene: TRBJ2-1
V gene: TRBV29-1
CDR3 length: 14
D gene: NA
clone size: few
CDR3 protein: CSVVTRKTYNEQFF
CDR3 DNA: TGCAGCGTTGTTACACGCAAAACCTACAATGAGCAGTTCTTC

J gene: TRBJ2-3
V gene: TRBV4-2
CDR3 length: 16
D gene: TRBD2
clone size: NA
CDR3 protein: CASSQERLAGGYTQYF
CDR3 DNA: TGTGCCAGCAGCCAGGAACGACTAGCGGGGGGATATACGCAGTATTTT

J gene: TRBJ2-7
V gene: TRBV3-1/TRBV3-2
CDR3 length: 18
D gene: TRBD2
clone size: NA
CDR3 protein: CASSHRTSGTRGSYEQYF
CDR3 DNA: TGTGCCAGCAGCCACCGGACTAGCGGGACCAGAGGCTCCTACGAGCAGTACTTC

J gene: TRBJ2-3
V gene: TRBV5-1
CDR3 length: 16
D gene: NA
clone size: NA
CDR3 protein: CASSLRDSSYTDTQYF
CDR3 DNA: TGCGCCAGCAGCTTACGGGACTCGTCATACACAGATACGCAGTATTTT

J gene: TRBJ1-5
V gene: TRBV5-6
CDR3 length: 16
D gene: NA
clone size: NA
CDR3 protein: CASSRREHIPNQPQHF
CDR3 DNA: TGTGCCAGCAGCCGCCGGGAACACATACCCAATCAGCCCCAGCATTTT

J gene: TRBJ2-1
V gene: TRBV5-1
CDR3 length: 13
D gene: TRBD1
clone size: NA
CDR3 protein: CASSLGQGGIWVF
CDR3 DNA: TGCGCCAGCAGCTTGGGACAGGGTGGTATTTGGGTCTTC

J gene: TRBJ2-5
V gene: TRBV24-1
CDR3 length: 15
D gene: TRBD2
clone size: NA
CDR3 protein: CATSDGTSRGETQYF
CDR3 DNA: TGTGCCACCAGTGATGGGACTAGTAGGGGGGAGACCCAGTACTTC

J gene: TRBJ1-1
V gene: TRBV19
CDR3 length: 15
D gene: NA
clone size: few
CDR3 protein: CASRVRGFMNTEAFF
CDR3 DNA: TGTGCCAGTAGAGTCAGGGGTTTCATGAACACTGAAGCTTTCTTT

J gene: TRBJ2-1
V gene: TRBV4-2
CDR3 length: 17
D gene: NA
clone size: NA
CDR3 protein: CASSQDQIQGAYNEQFF
CDR3 DNA: TGTGCCAGCAGCCAAGATCAGATCCAGGGTGCCTACAATGAGCAGTTCTTC

J gene: TRBJ2-7
V gene: TRBV30
CDR3 length: 13
D gene: NA
clone size: NA
CDR3 protein: CALTAGRTYEQYF
CDR3 DNA: TGTGCCTTAACCGCGGGACGTACCTACGAGCAGTACTTC

J gene: TRBJ2-1
V gene: TRBV29-1
CDR3 length: 14
D gene: NA
clone size: NA
CDR3 protein: CSVGRRLSYNEQFF
CDR3 DNA: TGCAGCGTTGGACGCAGGCTAAGTTACAATGAGCAGTTCTTC

J gene: TRBJ2-7
V gene: TRBV14
CDR3 length: 18
D gene: TRBD2
clone size: NA
CDR3 protein: CASSQDAPTSGSSYEQYF
CDR3 DNA: TGTGCCAGCAGCCAAGATGCCCCGACTAGCGGGAGCTCCTACGAGCAGTACTTC

J gene: TRBJ2-5
V gene: TRBV5-1
CDR3 length: 15
D gene: TRBD1
clone size: NA
CDR3 protein: CASSFGQGAGETQYF
CDR3 DNA: TGCGCCAGCAGCTTCGGACAGGGGGCAGGGGAGACCCAGTACTTC

J gene: TRBJ1-2
V gene: TRBV27
CDR3 length: 13
D gene: NA
clone size: NA
CDR3 protein: CASSLRVTNGYTF
CDR3 DNA: TGTGCCAGCAGTTTGAGGGTTACCAATGGCTACACCTTC

J gene: TRBJ2-3
V gene: TRBV7-9
CDR3 length: 15
D gene: TRBD1
clone size: NA
CDR3 protein: CASSHLDRGANTQYF
CDR3 DNA: TGTGCCAGCAGCCATCTGGACAGGGGTGCGAATACGCAGTATTTT

J gene: TRBJ2-7
V gene: TRBV9
CDR3 length: 15
D gene: NA
clone size: NA
CDR3 protein: CASSVGGERPYEQYF
CDR3 DNA: TGTGCCAGCAGCGTAGGGGGGGAGCGGCCGTACGAGCAGTACTTC

J gene: TRBJ1-1
V gene: TRBV27
CDR3 length: 15
D gene: NA
clone size: NA
CDR3 protein: CASSSQGLLHTEAFF
CDR3 DNA: TGTGCCAGCAGTTCCCAGGGACTGCTCCACACTGAAGCTTTCTTT

J gene: TRBJ1-2
V gene: TRBV20-1
CDR3 length: 11
D gene: NA
clone size: NA
CDR3 protein: CSADGVYGYTF
CDR3 DNA: TGCAGTGCGGACGGGGTCTATGGCTACACCTTC